A selection of T cell receptor beta chains follows, all from one sample in a study of blood T cell repertoires in COVID-19. The data were produced by immunoSEQ multiplex PCR, yet TCRdb's version contains in-frame clones alone and is incomplete. The data hold around 250,000 clones, with roughly 86% observed a single time. Source material: peripheral blood. The source of these receptors is a man aged 35 to 55 with active or convalescent COVID-19. Both conserved end residues are trimmed from each CDR3. The D gene is left open where the match is weak.

d_call,cdr3_length,j_call,v_call,cdr3_aa
NA,12,TRBJ1-4,TRBV12-5,ASGGSGANEKLF
NA,13,TRBJ1-6,TRBV6-5,ASSSPRLYNSPLH
NA,13,TRBJ2-1,TRBV5-4,ASSPTGDSYNEQF
NA,12,TRBJ1-3,TRBV30,AWKIGLHGDTIY
TRBD2,13,TRBJ2-1,TRBV5-1,ASSWPAGGFNEQF
TRBD1,14,TRBJ2-3,TRBV6-4,ASSDSPDRVSDTQY
NA,10,TRBJ2-1,TRBV5-6,ASSLSYNEQF
NA,13,TRBJ1-4,TRBV2,ASSEVQGRNEKLF
NA,12,TRBJ1-2,TRBV6-6,ASSSQGFVYGYT
NA,10,TRBJ2-7,TRBV25-1,ASSPSFYEQY
TRBD2,11,TRBJ2-5,TRBV6-5,ASGTSGVETQY
TRBD1,15,TRBJ2-5,TRBV5-1,ASSLGDRADSLETQY
NA,13,TRBJ1-4,TRBV4-1,ASSQDTGLREKLF
NA,12,TRBJ1-6,TRBV11-2,ASRPIGANSPLH
NA,12,TRBJ1-5,TRBV19,ASSIVYIRQPQH
TRBD1,15,TRBJ1-5,TRBV19,ASSTSRDRVRDQPQH
NA,11,TRBJ2-1,TRBV2,ASSEREINEQF
TRBD2,17,TRBJ2-1,TRBV6-6,ASSFLNRASGGSYNEQF
TRBD2,13,TRBJ2-1,TRBV5-1,ASSPGLAEGNEQF
TRBD2,13,TRBJ2-7,TRBV3-1/TRBV3-2,ASSPQTSGSVEQY
NA,9,TRBJ1-2,TRBV6-5,ASLIGEGYT
TRBD1,14,TRBJ1-5,TRBV7-8,ASSLVTGQGAQPQH
NA,9,TRBJ2-3,TRBV20-1,SAPVTDTQY
TRBD1,15,TRBJ2-3,TRBV4-2,ASSQERPGQGTDTQY
NA,12,TRBJ2-1,TRBV2,ASSFGGDWNEQF
NA,13,TRBJ2-7,TRBV29-1,SGAVGKGGSYEQY
NA,12,TRBJ1-2,TRBV5-4,ASSHRWADAGYT
NA,14,TRBJ1-5,TRBV6-1,ASSDGFGVGSQPQH
NA,13,TRBJ1-4,TRBV5-1,ASSRNPGAEEKLF
NA,11,TRBJ2-2,TRBV29-1,SVPGVGAGELF
TRBD1,14,TRBJ2-7,TRBV6-6,ASSSRTGGRSYEQY
TRBD1,14,TRBJ2-7,TRBV4-1,ASSQEWTGGAYEQY
NA,14,TRBJ2-3,TRBV9,ASSVNPTGPADTQY
NA,10,TRBJ1-1,TRBV10-2,ASTATGTEAF
NA,12,TRBJ1-6,TRBV30,ATRGSSYNSPLH
TRBD2,12,TRBJ2-3,TRBV10-2,ASSAAGNTDTQY
TRBD1,13,TRBJ2-7,TRBV9,ASSPRQGHWYEQY
TRBD1,10,TRBJ1-5,TRBV7-9,ASTRGDQPQH
TRBD1,13,TRBJ1-2,TRBV19,ASSKPTGGIYGYT
TRBD1,14,TRBJ1-4,TRBV5-8,ASSLWQTGGDEKLF
NA,12,TRBJ1-4,TRBV19,ASSIGQSNEKLF
TRBD1,13,TRBJ1-6,TRBV4-1,ASSQESRQGSPLH